This TCR beta chain derives from a study of T cell responses to AZD1222 COVID-19 vaccine (dated by TCRdb to about 2021). Looking at the study overall: AZD1222 recipients given second doses at about 4 weeks or at about 12 weeks were pooled, since spike-specific TCR depth and breadth were not found to differ between the two schedules. A total of 230 or so trial participants underwent TCR sequencing, of whom approximately 210 received two doses of AZD1222 and some 26 received two doses of the MenACWY control vaccine. Trial participants were enrolled into age subgroups of 18-55, 56-69 and 70-plus years, which contained 148, 28 and 57 TCR-sequenced participants, respectively.

As concerns this clone: The specificity of this receptor is unknown. There are no base qualities to consult, and no much larger clone falls within one base.

The sample's time point, from its label and the paper: baseline before first vaccination. Vaccinee samples came from UK trials COV001 and COV002, including a single-blind randomized controlled phase 2/3 trial of AZD1222 (ChAdOx1 nCoV-19) in healthy adults. For TCRbeta chain sequencing, PBMC samples were collected from trial participants at day 0 and at day 28 after the second dose. What the research found in general, with its limitations: Most participants were white British and females outnumbered males, and the authors suggested that clonal diversity may have been underestimated. Conclusions about previously exposed vaccinees are limited, since just a handful of AZD1222 recipients were seropositive for SARS-CoV-2 at baseline. After two AZD1222 doses, spike-specific TCR breadth and depth were significantly higher than at day 0 and than in MenACWY recipients. Because no day 14 peak-response samples were available, repertoires were characterized only after the peak T cell response. The vaccine-associated CD4 TCRs covered the entire spike protein, and the dominant responses fell in regions 160-218 and 743-854. In the small 56-69-year group, the increase in depth fell short of significance, most likely because of low power. Reportedly, close to half of the unique spike-specific TCRs recognized epitopes lying outside the regions that are mutated in the B.1.351 and B.1.1.7 variants.

Cut back by 5 bases and 2 bases, the V and J ends lie 10 bases apart. The CDR3 starts with the cysteine, ends with the phenylalanine, and has 13 residues. The sequence is cut down to CDR3 DNA, 39 bases in frame from base 1. Taken from the germline V gene (reference sequence), the CDR1 and CDR2 loops are LNHDA and SQIVND. The CDR3 regions of human TCRbeta chains were analyzed by immunosequencing. The published analysis was carried out like this. Repertoire TCRs were checked for matches against a reference library of SARS-CoV-2-specific TCRs that had been generated using the MIRA antigen-specificity platform. Breadth was defined as the fraction of unique TCRs that were SARS-CoV-2-associated, and depth was defined as the fraction of total T cells that were SARS-CoV-2-associated. Using the MIRA data, each spike-specific TCR was mapped to the spike region that the TCR reacts to and placed in a CD4 or CD8 class. Log10-transformed breadth and depth values were compared by one-way ANOVA with Sidak's multiple comparisons tests. Sourced from immuneACCESS, this table was stored by TCRdb with only in-frame sequences that have V and J called. A share of the clones is absent; for the studies checked, an unresolved V gene accounts for under half, and the remainder has no known explanation. V and J calls and clone size are those listed in that table; D and trimming were worked out from the DNA. This sample lists some 130,000 clones; just over 90% were detected once. The biggest ten clones account for under 10% of the sample.

The TCR originated in an adult in good health. The sequence joins TRBV19 to TRBJ2-7, with the D segment possibly TRBD1 or TRBD2, each aligning over 5 bases. The sequencing used peripheral blood, collected on day 0 of AZD1222 vaccination. CDR3 reads: CASSPGATYEQYF. The sequenced DNA is TGTGCCAGTAGTCCCGGGGCTACCTACGAGCAGTACTTC. The reference TRBV19 and TRBJ2-7 proteins fill in what lies around the CDR3, so the full variable domain reads DGGITQSPKYLFRKEGQNVTLSCEQNLNHDAMYWYRQDPGQGLRLIYYSQIVNDFQKGDIAEGYSVSREKKESFPLTVTSAQKNPTAFYLCASSPGATYEQYFGPGTRLTVT.